This is a list of T cell receptor beta chains from one sample in a study of CD8 T cells in ankylosing spondylitis. MiXCR was run by TCRdb on the 5' RACE reads, yielding one entry per CDR3 protein. The data hold about 390,000 distinct CDR3 sequences, with 20% to 25% observed a single time. Sequencing used blood, either unsorted or a sorted T cell fraction (not recorded which). These receptors were collected from a male donor with ankylosing spondylitis. The CDR3 runs from the conserved cysteine through the conserved F or W. A D gene is named only where the DNA matches it firmly. The size entry is marked missing in some rows and otherwise reads once, few, many or a size class.

>TRBV2|TRBJ2-2|-|-
TGTGCCAGCGGGCCGGAGGGGAACACCGGGGAGCTGTTTTTT
CASGPEGNTGELFF
>TRBV12-3/TRBV12-4|TRBJ1-4|-|few
TGTGCCAGCAGCCCCGGGCAGGTGGGCGAAAAACTGTTTTTT
CASSPGQVGEKLFF
>TRBV5-1|TRBJ2-5|TRBD2|few
TGCGCCAGCAGCTTAGGCGGGAGTGATATAGAGACCCAGTACTTC
CASSLGGSDIETQYF
>TRBV7-2|TRBJ2-3|TRBD2|-
TGTGCCAGCAGCTTAAGATTAGCGGGAGGGCCTGGGGATACGCAGTATTTT
CASSLRLAGGPGDTQYF
>TRBV7-8|TRBJ1-2|-|many
TGTGCCAGCAGCCGAGACGGTAACTATGGCTACACCTTC
CASSRDGNYGYTF
>TRBV20-1|TRBJ1-2|TRBD1|few
TGCAGTGCTAGAGGGGGGACAGGGGGCGCCGGCTATGGCTACACCTTC
CSARGGTGGAGYGYTF
>TRBV7-9|TRBJ1-3|-|-
TGTGCCAGGGGGACCCGCGGAAACACCATATATTTT
CARGTRGNTIYF
>TRBV24-1|TRBJ2-5|TRBD1|few
TGTGCCACCAGTGATTCGCTGTGGCCAGGGGGCAACCAAGAGACCCAGTACTTC
CATSDSLWPGGNQETQYF
>TRBV2|TRBJ2-3|TRBD2|-
TGTGCCAGCAGTGAACTAGCGGGATATCATGGTACGCAGTATTTT
CASSELAGYHGTQYF
>TRBV2|TRBJ2-1|TRBD1|-
TGTGCCAGCAGCCGGGACAGGGGTGAGCAGTTCTTC
CASSRDRGEQFF
>TRBV12-3/TRBV12-4|TRBJ1-1|TRBD1|few
TGTGCCAGCAGACCCGGGACAGGCCGGAACACTGAAGCTTTCTTT
CASRPGTGRNTEAFF
>TRBV20-1|TRBJ2-3|-|-
TGCAGTGCTAGAGGAGGCGGTAGCACAGATACGCAGTATTTT
CSARGGGSTDTQYF
>TRBV10-3|TRBJ1-4|TRBD1|many
TGTGCCATCAGTGAGGCGACAGGGGCGAGAAAACTGTTTTTT
CAISEATGARKLFF
>TRBV7-2|TRBJ1-3|-|few
TGTGCCAGCTCACCAAGCTCTGGAAACACCATATATTTT
CASSPSSGNTIYF
>TRBV3-1|TRBJ2-2|-|few
TGTGCCAGCGGAGGGATTGACGGGGAGCTGTTTTTT
CASGGIDGELFF
>TRBV18|TRBJ2-7|-|few
TGTGCCAGCTCCTCTACAAGAGGAGGAGGTTACGAGCAGTACTTC
CASSSTRGGGYEQYF
>TRBV7-2|TRBJ2-5|TRBD2|-
TGTGCCAGCAGCTTACAACCAGCGGGAGGTCAAGAGACCCAGTACTTC
CASSLQPAGGQETQYF
>TRBV25-1|TRBJ2-3|-|few
TGTGCCAGCAGTGAATGGTTAACGGGAGCACAAGATACGCAGTATTTT
CASSEWLTGAQDTQYF
>TRBV7-2|TRBJ2-1|TRBD1|few
TGTGCCAGCAGTTACCATACAGGGGCGAACTACAATGAGCAGTTCTTC
CASSYHTGANYNEQFF
>TRBV6-1|TRBJ1-5|-|-
TGTGCCAGCAGGCGGGGAGGGTCGCTCCCCCAGCATTTT
CASRRGGSLPQHF
>TRBV29-1|TRBJ2-1|TRBD2|many
TGCAGCGTTGAACTAGCGGGAGGGAAATACAATGAGCAGTTCTTC
CSVELAGGKYNEQFF
>TRBV29-1|TRBJ1-5|-|few
TGCAGCGTTTCCGGCAGCCTTTATCAGCCCCAGCATTTT
CSVSGSLYQPQHF
>TRBV4-2|TRBJ2-1|-|few
TGTGCCAGCAGCCGAATAATGGGGACAGGGGCGACTAGCGGGTACAATGAGCAGTTCTTC
CASSRIMGTGATSGYNEQFF
>TRBV12-3/TRBV12-4|TRBJ1-2|TRBD1|many
TGTGCCAGCAGGCCGACAGGGCGCTATGGCTACACCTTC
CASRPTGRYGYTF
>TRBV20-1|TRBJ2-1|-|few
TGCAGTGCTATGTTAGGGAGCTCCTACAATGAGCAGTTCTTC
CSAMLGSSYNEQFF
>TRBV2|TRBJ1-1|TRBD1|-
TGTGCCAGCAGACGGGGACAGGGGCAAGCTTTCTTT
CASRRGQGQAFF
>TRBV29-1|TRBJ2-7|-|few
TGCAGCGTTGCAAATAGCGGCTACGAGCAGTACTTC
CSVANSGYEQYF
>TRBV9|TRBJ2-3|-|few
TGTGCCAGCAGCGTAGCGGTCCTCACAGATACGCAGTATTTT
CASSVAVLTDTQYF
>TRBV20-1|TRBJ2-1|-|-
TGCAGTGCTAGTAATGTGGTCAGGGACTACAATGAGCAGTTCTTC
CSASNVVRDYNEQFF